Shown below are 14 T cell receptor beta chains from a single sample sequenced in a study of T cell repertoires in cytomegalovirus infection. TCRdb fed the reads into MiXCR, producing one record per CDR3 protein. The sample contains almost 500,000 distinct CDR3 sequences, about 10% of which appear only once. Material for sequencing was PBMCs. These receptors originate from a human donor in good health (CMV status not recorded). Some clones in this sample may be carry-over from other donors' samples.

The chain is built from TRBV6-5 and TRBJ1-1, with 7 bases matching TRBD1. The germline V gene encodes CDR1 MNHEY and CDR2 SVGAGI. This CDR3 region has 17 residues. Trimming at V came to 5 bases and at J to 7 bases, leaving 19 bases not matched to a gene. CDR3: CASSVTTGNGRYGEAFF. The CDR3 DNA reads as TGTGCCAGCAGTGTCACGACAGGGAACGGAAGGTACGGTGAAGCTTTCTTT.

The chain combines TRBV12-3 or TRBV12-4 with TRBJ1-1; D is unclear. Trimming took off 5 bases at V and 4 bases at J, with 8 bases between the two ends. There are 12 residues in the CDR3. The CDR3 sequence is CASSGLGTEAFF. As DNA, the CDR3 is TGTGCCAGCAGTGGGTTGGGCACTGAAGCTTTCTTT.

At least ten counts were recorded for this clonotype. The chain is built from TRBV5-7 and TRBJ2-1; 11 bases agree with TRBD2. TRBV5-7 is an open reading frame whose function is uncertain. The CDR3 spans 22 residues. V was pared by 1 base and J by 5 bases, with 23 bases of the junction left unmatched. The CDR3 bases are TGTGCCAGCAGCTTGTGGGACGAGACTAGCGGGAACCCAGCCTCATCAAACAATGAGCAGTTCTTC. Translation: CASSLWDETSGNPASSNNEQFF.

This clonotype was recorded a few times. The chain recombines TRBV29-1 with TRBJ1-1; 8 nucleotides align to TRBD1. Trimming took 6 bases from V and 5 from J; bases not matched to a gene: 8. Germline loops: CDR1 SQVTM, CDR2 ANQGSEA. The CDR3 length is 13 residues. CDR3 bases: TGCAGCGTAATAGGACAGGGAGGTACTGAAGCTTTCTTT. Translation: CSVIGQGGTEAFF.

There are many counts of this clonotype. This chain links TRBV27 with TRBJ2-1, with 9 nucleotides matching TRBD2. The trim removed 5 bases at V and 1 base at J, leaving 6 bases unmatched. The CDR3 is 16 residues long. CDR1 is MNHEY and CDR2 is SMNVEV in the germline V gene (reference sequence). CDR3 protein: CASSQLAGESYNEQFF. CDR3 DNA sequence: TGTGCCAGCAGTCAATTAGCGGGAGAATCCTACAATGAGCAGTTCTTC.

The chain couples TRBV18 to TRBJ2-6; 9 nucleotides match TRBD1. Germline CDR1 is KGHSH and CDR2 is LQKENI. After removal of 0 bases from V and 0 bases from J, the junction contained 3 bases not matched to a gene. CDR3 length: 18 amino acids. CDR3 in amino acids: CASSPPGQGPSGANVLTF. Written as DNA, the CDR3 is TGTGCCAGCTCACCACCGGGACAGGGCCCCTCTGGGGCCAACGTCCTGACTTTC.

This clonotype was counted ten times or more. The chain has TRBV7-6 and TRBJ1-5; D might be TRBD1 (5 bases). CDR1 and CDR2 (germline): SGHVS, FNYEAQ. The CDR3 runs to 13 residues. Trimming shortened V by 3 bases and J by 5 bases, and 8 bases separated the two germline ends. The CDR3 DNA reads TGTGCCAGCAGCTTCGGGGGGGATCAGCCCCAGCATTTT. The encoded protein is CASSFGGDQPQHF.

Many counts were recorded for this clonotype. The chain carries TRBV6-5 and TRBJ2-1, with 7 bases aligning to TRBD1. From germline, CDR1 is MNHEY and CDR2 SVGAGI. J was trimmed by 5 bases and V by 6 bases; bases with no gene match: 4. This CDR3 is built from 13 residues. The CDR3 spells CASRTGNDNEQFF. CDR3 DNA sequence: TGTGCCAGCAGGACAGGGAATGACAATGAGCAGTTCTTC.

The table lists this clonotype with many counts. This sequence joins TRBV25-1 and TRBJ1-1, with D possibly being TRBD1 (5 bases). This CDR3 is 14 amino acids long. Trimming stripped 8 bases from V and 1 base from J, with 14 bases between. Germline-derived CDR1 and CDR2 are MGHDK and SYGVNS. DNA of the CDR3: TGTGCCAGCGACGGGGGACTGACGAACACTGAAGCTTTCTTT. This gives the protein CASDGGLTNTEAFF.

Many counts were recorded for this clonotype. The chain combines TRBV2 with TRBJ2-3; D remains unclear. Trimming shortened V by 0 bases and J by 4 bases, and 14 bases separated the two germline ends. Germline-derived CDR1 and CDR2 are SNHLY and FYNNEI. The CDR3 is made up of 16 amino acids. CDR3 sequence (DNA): TGTGCCAGCAGTGAAGCGCTTCTCAGTTTCGCAGATACGCAGTATTTT. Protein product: CASSEALLSFADTQYF.

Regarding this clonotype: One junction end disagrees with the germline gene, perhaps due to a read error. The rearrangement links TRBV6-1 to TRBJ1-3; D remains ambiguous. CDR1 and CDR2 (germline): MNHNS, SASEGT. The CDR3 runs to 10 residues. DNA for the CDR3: TGTGCCAGCGGTGAAAACACCATATATTTT. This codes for CASGENTIYF.

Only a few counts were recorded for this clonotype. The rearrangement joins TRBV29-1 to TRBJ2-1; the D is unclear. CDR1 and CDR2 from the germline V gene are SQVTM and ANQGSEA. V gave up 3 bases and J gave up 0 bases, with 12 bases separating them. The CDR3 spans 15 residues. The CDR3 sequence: CSVEGGPSSYNEQFF. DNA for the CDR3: TGCAGCGTTGAGGGTGGCCCAAGCTCCTACAATGAGCAGTTCTTC.

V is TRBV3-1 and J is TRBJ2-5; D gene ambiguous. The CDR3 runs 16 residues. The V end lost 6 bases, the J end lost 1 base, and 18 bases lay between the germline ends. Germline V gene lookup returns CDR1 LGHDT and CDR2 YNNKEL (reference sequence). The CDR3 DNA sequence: TGTGCCAGCAGTCAACTGGTCGGCGTGTTCCAAGAGACCCAGTACTTC. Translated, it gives CASSQLVGVFQETQYF.

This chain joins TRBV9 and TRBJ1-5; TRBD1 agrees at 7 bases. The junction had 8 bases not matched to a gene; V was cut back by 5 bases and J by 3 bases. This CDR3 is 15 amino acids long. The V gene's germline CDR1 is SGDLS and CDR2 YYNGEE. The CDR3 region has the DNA TGTGCCAGCAGGGGCCCGGGACAGTCCAATCAGCCCCAGCATTTT. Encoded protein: CASRGPGQSNQPQHF.